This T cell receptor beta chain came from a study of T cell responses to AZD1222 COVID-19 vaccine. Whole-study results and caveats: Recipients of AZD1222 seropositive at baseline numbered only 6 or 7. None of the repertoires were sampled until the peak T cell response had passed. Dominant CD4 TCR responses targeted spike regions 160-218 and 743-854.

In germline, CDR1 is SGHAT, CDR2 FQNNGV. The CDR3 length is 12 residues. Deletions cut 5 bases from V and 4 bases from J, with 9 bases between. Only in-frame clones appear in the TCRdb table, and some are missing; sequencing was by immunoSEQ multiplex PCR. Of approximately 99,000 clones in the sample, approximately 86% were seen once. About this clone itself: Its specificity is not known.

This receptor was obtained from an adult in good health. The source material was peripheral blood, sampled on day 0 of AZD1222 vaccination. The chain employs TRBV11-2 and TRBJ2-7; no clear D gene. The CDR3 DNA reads TGTGCCAGCAGCCACCGTCCTTACGAGCAGTACTTC. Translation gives CASSHRPYEQYF.